The 3 T cell receptor beta chains presented below share a single source sample, sequenced in a study of cytomegalovirus exposure and HLA in healthy donors. TCRdb's copy holds only in-frame clones and misses some; the assay was immunoSEQ multiplex PCR. The sample consists of about 360,000 clones, approximately 90% of them appearing once. Input material: PBMCs. The receptors were gathered from a woman under 30 in good health and CMV-seronegative.

This chain connects TRBV9 to TRBJ2-3; D unresolved. CDR3 length: 16 residues. V was clipped by 0 bases and J by 1 base, with 12 bases between them. From germline, CDR1 is SGDLS and CDR2 YYNGEE. The CDR3 bases are TGTGCCAGCAGCGTAGAATCCATATCAGGCACAGATACGCAGTATTTT. Translated: CASSVESISGTDTQYF. Full variable domain (rest looked up from reference TRBV9 and TRBJ2-3): DSGVTQTPKHLITATGQRVTLRCSPRSGDLSVYWYQQSLDQGLQFLIQYYNGEERAKGNILERFSAQQFPDLHSELNLSSLELGDSALYFCASSVESISGTDTQYFGPGTRLTVL.

J is TRBJ1-3 and V is TRBV11-1; TRBD1 is a possible D gene (5 bases). The CDR3 is made up of 17 amino acids. Germline-derived CDR1 and CDR2 are SGHAT and FQDESV (reference sequence). Trimming cost V 1 base and J 8 bases, with 21 bases left between them. This CDR3 is CASSLEVGRSGVHTIYF. CDR3 DNA: TGTGCCAGCAGCTTAGAGGTGGGACGGAGCGGGGTCCACACCATATATTTT.

V gene TRBV11-2 combines with J gene TRBJ2-7; D is possibly TRBD2 (6 bases). CDR3 length: 15 residues. V was shortened by 7 bases and J by 0 bases, with 16 bases between the two germline ends. Germline lookup yields CDR1 SGHAT and CDR2 FQNNGV. The CDR3: CASNPLRGPSYEQYF. CDR3 nucleotide sequence: TGTGCCAGCAACCCCCTGCGGGGACCCTCCTACGAGCAGTACTTC.